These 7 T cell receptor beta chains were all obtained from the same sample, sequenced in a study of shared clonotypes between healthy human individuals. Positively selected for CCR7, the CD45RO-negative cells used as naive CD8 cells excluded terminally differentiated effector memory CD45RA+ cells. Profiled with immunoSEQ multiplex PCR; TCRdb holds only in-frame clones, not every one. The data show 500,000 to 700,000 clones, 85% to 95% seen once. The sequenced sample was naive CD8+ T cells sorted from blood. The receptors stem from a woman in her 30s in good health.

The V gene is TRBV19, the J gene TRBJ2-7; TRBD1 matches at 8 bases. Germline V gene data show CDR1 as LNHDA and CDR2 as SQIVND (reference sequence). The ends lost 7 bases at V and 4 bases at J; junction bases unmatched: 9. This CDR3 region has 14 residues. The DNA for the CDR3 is TGTGCCAGTAATTCCGGGACAGGATTGTACGAGCAGTACTTC. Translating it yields CASNSGTGLYEQYF. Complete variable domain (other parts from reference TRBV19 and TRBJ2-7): DGGITQSPKYLFRKEGQNVTLSCEQNLNHDAMYWYRQDPGQGLRLIYYSQIVNDFQKGDIAEGYSVSREKKESFPLTVTSAQKNPTAFYLCASNSGTGLYEQYFGPGTRLTVT.

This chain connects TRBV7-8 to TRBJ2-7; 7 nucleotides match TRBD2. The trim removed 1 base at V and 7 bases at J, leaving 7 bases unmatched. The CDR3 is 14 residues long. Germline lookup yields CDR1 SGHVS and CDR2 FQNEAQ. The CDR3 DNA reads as TGTGCCAGCAGCTTAGGACTAGCCCTCTGGGAGCAGTACTTC. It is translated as CASSLGLALWEQYF.

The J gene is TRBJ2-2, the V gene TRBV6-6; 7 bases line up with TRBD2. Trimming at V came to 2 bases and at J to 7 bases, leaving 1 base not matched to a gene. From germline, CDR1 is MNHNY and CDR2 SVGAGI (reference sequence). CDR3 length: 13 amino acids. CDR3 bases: TGTGCCAGCAGTTACGTAGCGGGCGGGGAGCTGTTTTTT. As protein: CASSYVAGGELFF.

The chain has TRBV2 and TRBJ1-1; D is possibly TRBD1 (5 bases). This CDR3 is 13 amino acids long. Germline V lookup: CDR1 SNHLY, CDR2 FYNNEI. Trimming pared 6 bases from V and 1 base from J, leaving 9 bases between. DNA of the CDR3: TGTGCCAGCAGAGGGACGGAGAACACTGAAGCTTTCTTT. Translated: CASRGTENTEAFF.

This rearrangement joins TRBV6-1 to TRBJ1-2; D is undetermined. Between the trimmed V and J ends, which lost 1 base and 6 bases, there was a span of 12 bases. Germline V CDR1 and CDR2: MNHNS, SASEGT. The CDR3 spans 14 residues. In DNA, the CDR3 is TGTGCCAGCAGTGAAGTATCAAGGGATGATGGCTACACCTTC. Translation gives CASSEVSRDDGYTF.

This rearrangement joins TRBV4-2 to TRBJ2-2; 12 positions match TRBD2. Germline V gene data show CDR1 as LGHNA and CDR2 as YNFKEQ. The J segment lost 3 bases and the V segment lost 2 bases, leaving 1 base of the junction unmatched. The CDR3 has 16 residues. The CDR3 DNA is TGTGCCAGCAGCCAAAGACTAGCGGGGGACACCGGGGAGCTGTTTTTT. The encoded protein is CASSQRLAGDTGELFF.

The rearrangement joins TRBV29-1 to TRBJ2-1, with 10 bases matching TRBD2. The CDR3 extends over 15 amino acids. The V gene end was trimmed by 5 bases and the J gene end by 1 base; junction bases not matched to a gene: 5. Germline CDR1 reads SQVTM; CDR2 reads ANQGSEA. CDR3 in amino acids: CSVYGLAESYNEQFF. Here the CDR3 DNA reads TGCAGCGTTTATGGACTAGCGGAATCCTACAATGAGCAGTTCTTC.